This TCR beta chain was retrieved from a study of long-term antiretroviral therapy in people with HIV. Study-wide background: The 2015 recommendation for immediate ART came about a decade after the earliest samples.

Germline V CDR1 and CDR2: KGHSH, LQKENI. Deletions cut 6 bases from V and 8 bases from J, with 13 bases between. CDR3 length equals 12 residues. Points on this clone: The antigen remains undetermined.

It was in the United States that all participants with HIV were treated. Version v3.0 of the immunoSEQ assay was performed at survey level. Sequenced by immunoSEQ multiplex PCR; TCRdb stores in-frame clones only, minus some. Of about 25,000 clones listed, approximately 80% are singletons. Overall study findings and caveats: Pre-ART expanded clones dominated the repertoire at every time point. Viral resistance, ART adherence and therapy changes all lacked available data.

The material sequenced was unsorted PBMCs, taken at the start of antiretroviral therapy, before treatment. The rearrangement links TRBV18 to TRBJ1-1, with a tentative D call TRBD1 (5 bases). The receptor's source is a young woman with HIV. CDR3 protein: CASSTEKGEAFF. In DNA form, the CDR3 reads TGTGCCAGCTCTACAGAGAAGGGGGAAGCTTTCTTT.